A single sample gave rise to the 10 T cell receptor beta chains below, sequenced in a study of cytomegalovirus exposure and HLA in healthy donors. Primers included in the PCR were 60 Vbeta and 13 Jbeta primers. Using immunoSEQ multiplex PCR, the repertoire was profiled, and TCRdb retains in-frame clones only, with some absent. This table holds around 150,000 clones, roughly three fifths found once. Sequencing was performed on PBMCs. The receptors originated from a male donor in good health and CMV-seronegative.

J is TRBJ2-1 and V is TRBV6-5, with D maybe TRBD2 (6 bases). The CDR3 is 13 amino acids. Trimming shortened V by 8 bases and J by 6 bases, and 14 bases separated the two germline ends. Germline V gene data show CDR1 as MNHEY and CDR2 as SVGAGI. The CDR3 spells CASGNRDSNEQFF. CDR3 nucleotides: TGTGCCAGCGGGAACCGGGACTCCAATGAGCAGTTCTTC.

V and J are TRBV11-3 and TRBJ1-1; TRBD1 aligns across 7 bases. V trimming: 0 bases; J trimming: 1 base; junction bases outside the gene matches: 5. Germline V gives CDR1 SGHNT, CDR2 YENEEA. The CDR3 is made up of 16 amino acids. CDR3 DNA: TGTGCCAGCAGCTTAGATGGGAGACAGGGGAACACTGAAGCTTTCTTT. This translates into CASSLDGRQGNTEAFF.

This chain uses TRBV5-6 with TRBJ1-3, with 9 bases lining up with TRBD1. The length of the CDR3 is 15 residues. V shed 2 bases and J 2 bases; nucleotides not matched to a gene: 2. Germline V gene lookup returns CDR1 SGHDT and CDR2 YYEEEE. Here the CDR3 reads CASSFTGGTGNTIYF. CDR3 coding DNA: TGTGCCAGCAGCTTTACAGGGGGCACTGGAAACACCATATATTTT.

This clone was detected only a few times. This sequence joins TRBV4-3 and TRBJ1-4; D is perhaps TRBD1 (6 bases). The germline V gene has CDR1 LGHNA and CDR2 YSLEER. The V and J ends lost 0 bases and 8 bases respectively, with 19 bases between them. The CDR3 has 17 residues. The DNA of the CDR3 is TGCGCCAGCAGCCAAGATAGCTGGGCAGGGAGGGGGGAAAAACTGTTTTTT. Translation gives CASSQDSWAGRGEKLFF.

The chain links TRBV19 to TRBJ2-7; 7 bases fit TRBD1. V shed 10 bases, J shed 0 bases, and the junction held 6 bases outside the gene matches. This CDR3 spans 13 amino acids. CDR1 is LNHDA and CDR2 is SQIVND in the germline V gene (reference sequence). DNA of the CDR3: TGTGCCACGCAGGGGGAGAGCTCCTACGAGCAGTACTTC. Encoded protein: CATQGESSYEQYF.

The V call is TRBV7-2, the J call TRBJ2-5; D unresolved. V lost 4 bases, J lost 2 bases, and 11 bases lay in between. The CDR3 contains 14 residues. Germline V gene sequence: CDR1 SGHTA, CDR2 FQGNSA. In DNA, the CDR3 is TGTGCCAGCAGCTCTTTCACCGGGCAAGAGACCCAGTACTTC. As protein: CASSSFTGQETQYF.

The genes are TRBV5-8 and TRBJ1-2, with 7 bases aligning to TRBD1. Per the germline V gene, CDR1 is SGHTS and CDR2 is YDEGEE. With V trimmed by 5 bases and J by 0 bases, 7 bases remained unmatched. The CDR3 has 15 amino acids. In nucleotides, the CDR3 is TGTGCCAGCAGGTTGACAGGGCACCCTAACTATGGCTACACCTTC. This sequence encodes CASRLTGHPNYGYTF. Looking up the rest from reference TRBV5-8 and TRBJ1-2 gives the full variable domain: EAGVTQSPTHLIKTRGQQATLRCSPISGHTSVYWYQQALGLGLQFLLWYDEGEERNRGNFPPRFSGRQFPNYSSELNVNALELEDSALYLCASRLTGHPNYGYTFGSGTRLTVV.

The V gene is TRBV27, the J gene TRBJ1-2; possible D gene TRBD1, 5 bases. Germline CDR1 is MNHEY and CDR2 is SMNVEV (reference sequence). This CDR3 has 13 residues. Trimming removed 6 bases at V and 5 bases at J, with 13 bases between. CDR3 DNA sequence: TGTGCCAGCAGCCTAAGGCAGGGTTATGGCTACACCTTC. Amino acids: CASSLRQGYGYTF.

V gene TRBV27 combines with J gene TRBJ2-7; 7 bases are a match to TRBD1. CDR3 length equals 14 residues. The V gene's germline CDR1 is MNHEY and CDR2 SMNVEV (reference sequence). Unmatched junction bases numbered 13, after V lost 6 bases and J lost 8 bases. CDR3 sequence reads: CASSRTRDRRKQYF. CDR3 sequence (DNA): TGTGCCAGCAGCCGAACCCGGGACAGAAGGAAGCAGTACTTC.

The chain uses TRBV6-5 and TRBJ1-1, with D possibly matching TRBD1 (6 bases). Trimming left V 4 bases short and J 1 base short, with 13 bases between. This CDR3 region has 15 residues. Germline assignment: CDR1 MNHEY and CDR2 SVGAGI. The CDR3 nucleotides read TGTGCCAGCAGTTCAACAACAGGGAGGAACACTGAAGCTTTCTTT. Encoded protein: CASSSTTGRNTEAFF.